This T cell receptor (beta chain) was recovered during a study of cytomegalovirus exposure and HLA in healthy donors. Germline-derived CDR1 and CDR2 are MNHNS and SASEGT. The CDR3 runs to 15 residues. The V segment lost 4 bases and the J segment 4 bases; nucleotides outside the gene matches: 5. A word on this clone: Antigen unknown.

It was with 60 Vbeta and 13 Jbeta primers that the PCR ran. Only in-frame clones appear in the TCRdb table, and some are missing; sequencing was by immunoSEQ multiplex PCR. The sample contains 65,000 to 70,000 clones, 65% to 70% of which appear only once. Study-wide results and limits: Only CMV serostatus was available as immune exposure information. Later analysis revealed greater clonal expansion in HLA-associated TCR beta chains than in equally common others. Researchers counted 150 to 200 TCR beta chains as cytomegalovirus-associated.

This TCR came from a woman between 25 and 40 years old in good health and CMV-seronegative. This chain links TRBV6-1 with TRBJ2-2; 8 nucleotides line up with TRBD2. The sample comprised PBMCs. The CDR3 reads CASSAEAGATGELFF. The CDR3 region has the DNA TGTGCCAGCAGTGCGGAAGCGGGAGCCACCGGGGAGCTGTTTTTT.